The T cell receptor (beta chain) under discussion was sequenced for a study of blood T cell repertoires in COVID-19 (dated by TCRdb to 2020 to 2022). For the study in its entirety: The collaborator samples originated in the United States, Italy and Spain and spanned the acute and convalescent phases of COVID-19. The prospective study material was composed of cDNA or gDNA derived from T cells, B-cell-depleted T cells, or PBMCs. Deeply sampled blood TCRbeta repertoires from subjects exposed to, actively infected with, or recovered from COVID-19 were included in the dataset. The repertoires were made available in a free public database intended to serve as a resource for research on the immune response to SARS-CoV-2. Samples were obtained from the ongoing ImmuneRACE study (first 160 participants) and from over 1,000 subjects provided by 6 global collaborators. A de-identified subject ID, COVID-19 status, age in years and sex were almost always included in the sample metadata. Where available, HLA class I and class II types were obtained from metadata supplied by the sample provider rather than from assay-based typing. Overall results and qualifications from the work: The quantity of clinical and demographic metadata differed by source and by participant and was supplied without curation.

On this clone: What antigen it recognizes has not been identified. The input lacks base qualities; no much larger clone sits a single base away.

The collaborating institutions used their own protocols to collect whole blood in K2EDTA tubes. For TCRbeta analysis, collaborators shipped samples in one of three forms: frozen whole blood, isolated PBMCs, or DNA extracted from either of those sample types. TCRbeta CDR3 regions were amplified from genomic DNA using the immunoSEQ Assay, a bias-controlled multiplex PCR. The paper's processing steps were these. The number of nucleated cells in each sample was estimated by amplification of reference gene primers within the assay. To quantify the absolute abundance of each unique TCRbeta CDR3 rearrangement, sequence reads were collapsed and filtered. Productive Simpson clonality was computed per sample as the square root of Simpson's diversity index over productive rearrangements. The clones in this table, taken by TCRdb from immuneACCESS, are in-frame only. Not every clone is retained; where verified, under half of the shortfall comes from an unresolved V gene, and the cause of the rest is unknown. V and J calls and clone size are given by that table; D and trimming were obtained from the DNA. The sample profile shows around 99,000 clones; about 80% of them were found once. The top ten clones comprise more than 4% of the sample.

V is shortened by 0 bases, J by 9 bases, and the region joining them spans 8 bases. According to the germline V gene, CDR1 reads KGHDR and CDR2 reads SFDVKD. The CDR3 sequence holds 13 residues, the cysteine and phenylalanine included. CDR3 DNA only is kept here, 39 bases in frame from base 1. This clonotype was obtained from a man aged 70 or older with acute or convalescent COVID-19. The specimen was peripheral blood. Rearrangement joined TRBV24-1 to TRBJ2-1, with no reliable assignment of the D segment. The DNA sequence follows: TGTGCCACCAGTGATTTGGGGCGAACTGAGCAGTTCTTC. Its coded protein is CATSDLGRTEQFF.